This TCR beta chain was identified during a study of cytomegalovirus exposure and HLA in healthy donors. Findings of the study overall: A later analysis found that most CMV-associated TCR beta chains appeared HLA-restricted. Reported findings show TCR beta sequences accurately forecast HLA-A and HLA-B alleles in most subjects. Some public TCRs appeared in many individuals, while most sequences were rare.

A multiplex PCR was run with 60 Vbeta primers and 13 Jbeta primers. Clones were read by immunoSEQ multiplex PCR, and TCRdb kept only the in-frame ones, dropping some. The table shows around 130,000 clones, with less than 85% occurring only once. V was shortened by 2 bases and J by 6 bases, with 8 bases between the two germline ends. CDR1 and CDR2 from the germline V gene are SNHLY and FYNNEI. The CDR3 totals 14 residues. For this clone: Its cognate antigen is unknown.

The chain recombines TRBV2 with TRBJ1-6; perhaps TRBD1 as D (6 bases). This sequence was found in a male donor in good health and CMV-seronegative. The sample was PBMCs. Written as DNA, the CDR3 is TGTGCCAGCAGTGAATCAGGGGTTAATTCACCCCTCCACTTT. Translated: CASSESGVNSPLHF.